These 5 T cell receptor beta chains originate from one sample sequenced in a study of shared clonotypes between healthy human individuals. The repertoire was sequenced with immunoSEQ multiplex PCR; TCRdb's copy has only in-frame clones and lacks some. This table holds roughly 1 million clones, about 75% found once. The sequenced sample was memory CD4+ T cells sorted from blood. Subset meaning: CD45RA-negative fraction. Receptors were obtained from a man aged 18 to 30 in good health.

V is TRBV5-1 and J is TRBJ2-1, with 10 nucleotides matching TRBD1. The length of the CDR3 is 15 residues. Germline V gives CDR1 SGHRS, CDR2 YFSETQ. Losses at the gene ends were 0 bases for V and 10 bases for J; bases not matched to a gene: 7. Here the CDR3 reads CASSLGQGAIREQFF. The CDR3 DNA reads TGCGCCAGCAGCTTGGGACAGGGGGCGATTCGGGAGCAGTTCTTC.

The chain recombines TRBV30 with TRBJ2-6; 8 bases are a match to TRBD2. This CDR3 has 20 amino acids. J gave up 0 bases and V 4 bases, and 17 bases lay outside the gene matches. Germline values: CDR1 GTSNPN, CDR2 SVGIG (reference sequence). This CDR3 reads CAWIGDLTVAGISGANVLTF. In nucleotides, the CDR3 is TGTGCCTGGATCGGAGATCTCACTGTAGCGGGAATCTCTGGGGCCAACGTCCTGACTTTC.

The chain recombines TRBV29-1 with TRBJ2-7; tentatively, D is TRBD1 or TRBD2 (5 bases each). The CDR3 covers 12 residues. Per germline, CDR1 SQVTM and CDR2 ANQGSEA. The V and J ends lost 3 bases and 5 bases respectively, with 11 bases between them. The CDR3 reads CSVEQGADEQYF. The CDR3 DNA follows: TGCAGCGTTGAGCAGGGAGCGGACGAGCAGTACTTC.

The CDR3 region has the DNA TGTGCCAGCAGCTTGGGGACAGGGAAAGGCTACACCTTC. Translating it yields CASSLGTGKGYTF. The chain employs TRBV7-8 and TRBJ1-2; 9 bases fit TRBD1. After removal of 3 bases from V and 8 bases from J, the junction contained 4 bases not matched to a gene. The CDR3 spans 13 residues. Per germline, CDR1 SGHVS and CDR2 FQNEAQ.

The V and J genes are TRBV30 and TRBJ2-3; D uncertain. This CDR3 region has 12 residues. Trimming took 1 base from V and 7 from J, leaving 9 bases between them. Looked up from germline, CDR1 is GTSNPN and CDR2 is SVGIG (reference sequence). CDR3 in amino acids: CAWSAPGNTQYF. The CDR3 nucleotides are TGTGCCTGGAGTGCCCCCGGTAATACGCAGTATTTT.